The T cell receptor (beta chain) under discussion was sequenced for a study of CD8 T cells in Susac syndrome. This clonotype was counted once. Its antigen is unknown. General study points: As acknowledged by the study, its TCR sequencing and HLA analysis included a relatively small number of individuals.

The CDR3 length is 16 residues. V lost 5 bases and J lost 7; bases outside the gene matches: 14. Germline V gives CDR1 MNHEY, CDR2 SMNVEV (reference sequence). Sequencing of TCR beta, carried out with a high-throughput approach, was applied to CD8+ and CD4+ T cells from the blood. Reverse transcription of 0.5 to 1 ug RNA was performed with random hexamers. Amplification of TCR beta CDR3 spanned 54 Vbeta and 13 Jbeta via immunoSEQ multiplex PCR. MiXCR, run by TCRdb on the immunoSEQ multiplex PCR reads, gives a single entry per CDR3 protein. The sample yields a few hundred thousand distinct CDR3 sequences, 70% to 90% seen once.

Sequencing was performed on CD8+ T cells from PBMCs. This chain joins TRBV27 and TRBJ2-1, with 7 bases aligning to TRBD1. The TCR was taken from a human donor with multiple sclerosis. Here the CDR3 reads CASSPPPGQPANEQFF. CDR3 DNA sequence: TGTGCCAGCAGTCCCCCTCCGGGACAGCCGGCAAATGAGCAGTTCTTC.